A single sample is the source of the 14 T cell receptor beta chains below, sequenced in a study of shared T cell receptors in the human thymus. Assay used: immunoSEQ multiplex PCR; TCRdb lists only in-frame clones, some missing. The sample includes roughly 660,000 clones, around 89% of them seen just once. In addition, the sample was reused for a study of human thymus T cells.

What was sequenced was thymocytes. These receptor sequences come from a boy under three years old with a congenital heart defect.

The chain links TRBV7-8 to TRBJ1-3, with D perhaps TRBD1 (5 bases). The CDR3 is 17 amino acids. Trimming shortened V by 1 base and J by 1 base, and 14 bases separated the two germline ends. Germline loops: CDR1 SGHVS, CDR2 FQNEAQ. The CDR3, as DNA: TGTGCCAGCAGCTTAGTTCGTCAGGGTAGTTCTGGAAACACCATATATTTT. Amino acids: CASSLVRQGSSGNTIYF.

This sequence joins TRBV29-1 and TRBJ1-2, with 9 bases aligning to TRBD1. The CDR3 is made up of 14 amino acids. Germline trimming cut 3 bases from V and 4 bases from J; bases unmatched to any gene: 6. From germline, CDR1 is SQVTM and CDR2 ANQGSEA. This CDR3 is CSVDTGQGSYGYTF. In nucleotides, the CDR3 is TGCAGCGTTGATACCGGACAGGGGTCCTATGGCTACACCTTC.

The chain is built from TRBV7-6 and TRBJ2-7; 10 positions agree with TRBD2. J was trimmed by 2 bases and V by 2 bases; bases with no gene match: 6. Germline V gene data show CDR1 as SGHVS and CDR2 as FNYEAQ. The CDR3 consists of 16 residues. CDR3 loop: CASSLPRLAGAYEQYF. The CDR3 DNA reads as TGTGCCAGCAGCTTACCAAGACTAGCGGGTGCCTACGAGCAGTACTTC.

The chain links TRBV27 to TRBJ2-2; no definite D call. V lost 5 bases and J lost 2, with 15 bases in between. CDR3 size: 16 residues. The germline CDR1 and CDR2 sequences are MNHEY and SMNVEV (reference sequence). The CDR3 bases are TGTGCCAGCAGTCTGACTCTCAAATCTAACACCGGGGAGCTGTTTTTT. Translation: CASSLTLKSNTGELFF.

The chain links TRBV10-3 to TRBJ2-1, with D possibly TRBD2 on 6 matching bases. Trimming removed 4 bases from V and 8 bases from J, with 18 bases in between. Germline V gene sequence: CDR1 ENHRY, CDR2 SYGVKD. This CDR3 is 15 amino acids long. CDR3 bases: TGTGCCATCAGTGCGGATACCCGCGGGACTGATGAGCAGTTCTTC. Its translation: CAISADTRGTDEQFF.

The table lists this clone with a few counts. This chain connects TRBV25-1 to TRBJ2-1; TRBD2 might be the D (7 bases). V was trimmed by 2 bases and J by 14 bases, leaving 10 bases between them. The V gene's germline CDR1 is MGHDK and CDR2 SYGVNS. The CDR3 totals 11 residues. CDR3 sequence reads: CASSEGGGEFF. CDR3 coding DNA: TGTGCCAGCAGTGAAGGAGGGGGGGAGTTCTTC.

The V gene is TRBV30, the J gene TRBJ1-5; a possible D gene is TRBD1 (5 bases). Trimming removed 3 bases at V and 3 bases at J, with 12 bases between. CDR3 size: 14 residues. Per germline, CDR1 GTSNPN and CDR2 SVGIG (reference sequence). CDR3 bases: TGTGCCTGGAGAGGGTCAGGGCCCAATCAGCCCCAGCATTTT. Translated, it gives CAWRGSGPNQPQHF.

The rearrangement uses TRBV29-1 and TRBJ2-1, with 10 nucleotides matching TRBD2. The V gene's germline CDR1 is SQVTM and CDR2 ANQGSEA. This CDR3 spans 15 amino acids. With 8 bases clipped from V and 0 bases from J, the junction kept 7 bases outside the gene matches. CDR3 sequence (DNA): TGCAGCCCCCGACTAGCGGGCCACTCCTACAATGAGCAGTTCTTC. Translating it yields CSPRLAGHSYNEQFF.

The J gene is TRBJ2-7, the V gene TRBV28, with D perhaps TRBD1 (6 bases). Between the trimmed V and J ends, which lost 6 bases and 6 bases, there was a span of 12 bases. This CDR3 comprises 12 residues. Germline V lookup: CDR1 MDHEN, CDR2 SYDVKM. In nucleotides, the CDR3 is TGTGCCAGCAGACCTACAGGGCGCGAGCAGTACTTC. Translated: CASRPTGREQYF.

This chain joins TRBV4-1 and TRBJ2-7; D unresolved. Looked up from germline, CDR1 is MGHRA and CDR2 is YSYEKL. This CDR3 spans 10 amino acids. V gave up 4 bases and J gave up 7 bases, with 5 bases separating them. The CDR3 nucleotides are TGCGCCAGCAGCCCCCCGGAGCAGTACTTC. This translates into CASSPPEQYF.

J is TRBJ2-7 and V is TRBV6-1, with TRBD1 identical over 11 bases. This CDR3 region has 15 residues. Germline CDR1 and CDR2: MNHNS and SASEGT. V gave up 4 bases and J gave up 5 bases; unmatched junction bases: 7. CDR3: CASSGAGQGENEQYF. The CDR3 coding sequence is TGTGCCAGCAGTGGGGCGGGACAGGGGGAAAACGAGCAGTACTTC.

Turning to this clone: Here the CDR3 omits its conserved ending phenylalanine or tryptophan, so a read error is the likely source. The V call is TRBV5-4, the J call TRBJ1-1, with D perhaps matching TRBD1 (5 bases). The germline V gene has CDR1 SGHNT and CDR2 YYREEE (reference sequence). The CDR3 sequence is 17 residues long. V lost 1 base to trimming and J lost 4 bases, with 20 bases between them. The CDR3 loop is CASSLWGRARPGTEAFL. The DNA for the CDR3 is TGTGCCAGCAGCTTGTGGGGGAGGGCGCGACCGGGCACTGAAGCTTTCCTT.

The gene calls are TRBV27 and TRBJ2-2, with 12 bases fitting TRBD2. CDR1 and CDR2 (germline): MNHEY, SMNVEV (reference sequence). J gave up 7 bases and V 6 bases, and 12 bases lay outside the gene matches. The CDR3 length is 17 residues. CDR3 sequence (DNA): TGTGCCAGCAGAGGCCGACTAGCGGGAGAGAGAGGCGGGGAGCTGTTTTTT. As protein: CASRGRLAGERGGELFF.

This rearrangement joins TRBV25-1 to TRBJ2-4; D is possibly TRBD2 (6 bases). V shed 7 bases and J shed 2 bases, with 12 bases lying between them. CDR1 is MGHDK, CDR2 SYGVNS, per germline. The length of the CDR3 is 14 residues. The CDR3 sequence is CASTRRDSKNIQYF. The DNA for the CDR3 is TGTGCCAGCACCCGCCGGGACTCCAAAAACATTCAGTACTTC.